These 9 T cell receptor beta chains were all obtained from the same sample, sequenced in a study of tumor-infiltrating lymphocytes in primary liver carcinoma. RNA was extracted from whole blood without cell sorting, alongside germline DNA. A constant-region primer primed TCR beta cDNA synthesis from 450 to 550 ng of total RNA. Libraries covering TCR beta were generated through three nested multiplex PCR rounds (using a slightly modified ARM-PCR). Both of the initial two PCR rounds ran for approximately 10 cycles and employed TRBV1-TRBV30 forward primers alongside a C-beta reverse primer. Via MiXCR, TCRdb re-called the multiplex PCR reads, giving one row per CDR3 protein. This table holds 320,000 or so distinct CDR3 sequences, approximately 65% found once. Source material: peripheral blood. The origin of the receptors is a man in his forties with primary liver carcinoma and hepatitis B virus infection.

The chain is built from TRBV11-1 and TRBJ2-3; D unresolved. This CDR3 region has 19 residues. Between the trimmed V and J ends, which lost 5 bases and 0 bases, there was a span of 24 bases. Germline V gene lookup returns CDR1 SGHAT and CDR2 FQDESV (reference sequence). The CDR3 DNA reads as TGTGCCAGCAGCCGCGCTCGAGGATGGATAGGCCCTAGCACAGATACGCAGTATTTT. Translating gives CASSRARGWIGPSTDTQYF. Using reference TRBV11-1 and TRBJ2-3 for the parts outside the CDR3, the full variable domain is EAEVAQSPRYKITEKSQAVAFWCDPISGHATLYWYRQILGQGPELLVQFQDESVVDDSQLPKDRFSAERLKGVDSTLKIQPAELGDSAMYLCASSRARGWIGPSTDTQYFGPGTRLTVL.

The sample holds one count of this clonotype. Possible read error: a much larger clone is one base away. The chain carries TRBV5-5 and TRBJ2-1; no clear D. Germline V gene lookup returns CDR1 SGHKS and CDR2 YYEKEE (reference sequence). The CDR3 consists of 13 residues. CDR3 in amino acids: CASSLAPNNVQFF. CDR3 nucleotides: TGTGCCAGCAGCTTGGCCCCTAACAATGTGCAGTTCTTC. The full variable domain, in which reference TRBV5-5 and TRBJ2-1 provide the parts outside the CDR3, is DAGVTQSPTHLIKTRGQQVTLRCSPISGHKSVSWYQQVLGQGPQFIFQYYEKEERGRGNFPDRFSARQFPNYSSELNVNALLLGDSALYLCASSLAPNNVQFFGPGTRLTVL.

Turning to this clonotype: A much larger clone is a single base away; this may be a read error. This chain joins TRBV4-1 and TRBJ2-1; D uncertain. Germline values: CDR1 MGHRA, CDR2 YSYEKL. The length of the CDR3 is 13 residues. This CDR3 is CASSQEGTYEQLF. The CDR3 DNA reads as TGCGCCAGCAGCCAAGAAGGAACGTATGAGCAGCTCTTC.

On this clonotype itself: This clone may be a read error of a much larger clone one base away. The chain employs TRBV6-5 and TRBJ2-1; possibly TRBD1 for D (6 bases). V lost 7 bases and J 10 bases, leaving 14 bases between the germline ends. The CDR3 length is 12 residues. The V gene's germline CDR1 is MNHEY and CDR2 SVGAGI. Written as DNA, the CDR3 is TGTGCCAGCAACAACACGGGACAAGAGCAGTTCTTC. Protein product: CASNNTGQEQFF.

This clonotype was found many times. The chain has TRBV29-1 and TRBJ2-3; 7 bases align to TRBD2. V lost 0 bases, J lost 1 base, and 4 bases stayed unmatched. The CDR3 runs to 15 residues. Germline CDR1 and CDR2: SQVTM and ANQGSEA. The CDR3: CSVEEGRERTDTQYF. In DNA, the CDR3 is TGCAGCGTTGAAGAGGGGCGGGAGCGCACAGATACGCAGTATTTT.

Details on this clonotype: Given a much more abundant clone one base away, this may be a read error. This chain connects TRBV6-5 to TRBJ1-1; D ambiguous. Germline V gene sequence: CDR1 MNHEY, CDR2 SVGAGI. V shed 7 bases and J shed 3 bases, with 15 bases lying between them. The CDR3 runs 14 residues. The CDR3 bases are TGTGCCAGCACCAAACCGGGGTGCCACACTGAAGCTTTCTTT. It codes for CASTKPGCHTEAFF.

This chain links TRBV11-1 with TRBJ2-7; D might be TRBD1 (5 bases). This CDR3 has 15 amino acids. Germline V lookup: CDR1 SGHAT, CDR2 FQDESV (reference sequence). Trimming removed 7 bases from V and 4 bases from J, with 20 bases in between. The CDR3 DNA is TGTGCCAGCACCGTGGGGCCTTGGGCGGCATACGAGCAGTACTTC. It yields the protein CASTVGPWAAYEQYF.

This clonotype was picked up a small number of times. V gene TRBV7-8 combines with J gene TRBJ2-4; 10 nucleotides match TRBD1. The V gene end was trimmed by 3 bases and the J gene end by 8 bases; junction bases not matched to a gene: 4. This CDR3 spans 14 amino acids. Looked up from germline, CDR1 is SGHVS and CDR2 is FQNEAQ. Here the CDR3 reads CASSLGTGVYIQYF. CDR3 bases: TGTGCCAGCAGCTTGGGGACAGGGGTGTACATTCAGTACTTC. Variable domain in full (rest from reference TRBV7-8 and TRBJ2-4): GAGVSQSPRYKVAKRGQDVALRCDPISGHVSLFWYQQALGQGPEFLTYFQNEAQLDKSGLPSDRFFAERPEGSVSTLKIQRTQQEDSAVYLCASSLGTGVYIQYFGAGTRLSVL.

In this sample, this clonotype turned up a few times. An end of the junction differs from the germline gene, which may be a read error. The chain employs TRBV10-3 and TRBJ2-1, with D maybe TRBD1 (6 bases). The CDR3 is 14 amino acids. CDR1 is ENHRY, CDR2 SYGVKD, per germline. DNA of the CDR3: TGTGCCACCGGACAGTGGGATAACTACATTGAGCAGTTCTTC. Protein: CATGQWDNYIEQFF.